This T cell receptor (beta chain) is drawn from a study of follicular helper T cells after annual influenza vaccination. Study-wide findings and caveats: ICOS+CD38+ cTfh clonality change tracked circulating plasmablast frequency change. Yearly vaccinations repeatedly recalled conserved clonotypes in ICOS+CD38+ cTfh.

Measured with immunoSEQ multiplex PCR; TCRdb has only the in-frame clones, and not every one. The data show several thousand clones, approximately 87% seen once. Time point given: 2014-2015 season, 7 days after vaccination. Subjects lived in the community and lacked influenza vaccine within the prior 6 months. This clone has a handful of counts. Its antigen is as yet unknown. CDR1 KGHSH and CDR2 LQKENI come from the germline V gene. With 6 bases removed from V and 4 bases from J, the gap between germline ends came to 16 bases. There are 16 residues in the CDR3. The specimen comprised CXCR5+ CD38- circulating T follicular helper cells from blood, sampled 7 days after influenza vaccination. Stated subset: circulating Tfh, non-naive CD4+CXCR5+PD-1+ (ICOS+CD38+ or ICOS-CD38-). The origin of this receptor is an adult who received the influenza vaccine. The chain uses TRBV18 and TRBJ1-6; D remains unclear. The chain's CDR3 is CASSPVSAGYNSPLHF. CDR3 sequence (DNA): TGTGCCAGCTCGCCAGTATCGGCTGGTTATAATTCACCCCTCCACTTT.